These T cell receptor beta chains were read from a single sample in a study of blood T cell repertoires in COVID-19. Here immunoSEQ multiplex PCR was the method, and the copy in TCRdb shows in-frame clones only, minus some. Here the sample spans about 150,000 clones, approximately 80% being singletons. Sequencing input: PBMCs or T cells enriched from blood (not recorded which). The source is a man between 65 and 79 years old who had been exposed to COVID-19. The CDR3 runs from the conserved cysteine through the conserved F or W. D genes are given only for firm matches. The size entry is marked missing in some rows and otherwise reads once, few, many or a size class.

.	TRBV7-3	.	TRBJ1-2	TGTGCCAGCAGCCCCGCGGCAAACTATGGCTACACCTTC	CASSPAANYGYTF
.	TRBV2	.	TRBJ1-3	TGTGCCAGCAGTGATGGGGGGGCCAGAGGAAACACCATATATTTT	CASSDGGARGNTIYF
TRBD2	TRBV7-2	.	TRBJ2-3	TGTGCCACCGGGGTGGGACTAGCATCAGATACGCAGTATTTT	CATGVGLASDTQYF
.	TRBV28	.	TRBJ2-1	TGTCCTCACAAACAGGGGAGGTCCTACAATGAGCAGTTCTTC	CPHKQGRSYNEQFF
TRBD1	TRBV4-1	.	TRBJ2-7	TGCGCCAGCAGTCAGGGACAGACCTCCTACGAGCAGTACTTC	CASSQGQTSYEQYF
.	TRBV18	.	TRBJ1-2	TGTGCCAGCTCACCCACCAGGGGCCATAACTATGGCTACACCTTC	CASSPTRGHNYGYTF
.	TRBV9	.	TRBJ2-2	TGTGCCAGCAGCATCGGGACATCGAACACCGGGGAGCTGTTTTTT	CASSIGTSNTGELFF
TRBD1	TRBV5-1	.	TRBJ1-4	TGCGCCAGCAGCCCAACCACAGGGGATAATGAAAAACTGTTTTTT	CASSPTTGDNEKLFF
.	TRBV30	.	TRBJ1-1	TGTGCCTGGACCCCCCGGGAAAGGGTGGGAAAAGCTTTCTTT	CAWTPRERVGKAFF
TRBD1	TRBV7-9	.	TRBJ1-1	TGTGCCAGCAGAAGGGACAGGATGAACACTGAAGCTTTCTTT	CASRRDRMNTEAFF
.	TRBV6-2/TRBV6-3	.	TRBJ2-2	TGTGCCAGCAGTTACTCTTGGGTCGGGGGGGAGCTGTTTTTT	CASSYSWVGGELFF
.	TRBV10-1	.	TRBJ2-7	TGCGCCAGCAGTGCGAAACCGGGATCGGCCTACGAGCAGTACTTC	CASSAKPGSAYEQYF
TRBD2	TRBV28	.	TRBJ2-7	TGTGCCAGCAGTTTAACGCCTGGGGCGGGAGCCTACGAGCAGTACTTC	CASSLTPGAGAYEQYF
.	TRBV7-9	.	TRBJ1-1	TGTGCCAGCAGCCTCTCAGGGGAATACACTGAAGCTTTCTTT	CASSLSGEYTEAFF
.	TRBV7-9	few	TRBJ1-2	TGTGCCAGCAGCCACGGGACTGGGTATGGCTACACCTTC	CASSHGTGYGYTF
.	TRBV4-2	.	TRBJ1-2	TGTGCCAGCAGCCAAGATTCGTCAGGGATAGGGTATGGCTACACCTTC	CASSQDSSGIGYGYTF